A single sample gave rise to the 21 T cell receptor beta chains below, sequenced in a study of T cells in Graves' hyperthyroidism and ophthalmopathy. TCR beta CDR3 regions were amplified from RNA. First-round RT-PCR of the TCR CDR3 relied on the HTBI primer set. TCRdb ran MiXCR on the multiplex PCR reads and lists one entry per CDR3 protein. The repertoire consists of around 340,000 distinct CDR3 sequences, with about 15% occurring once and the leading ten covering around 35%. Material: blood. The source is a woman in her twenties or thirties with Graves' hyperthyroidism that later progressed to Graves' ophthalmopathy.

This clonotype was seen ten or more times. The chain's CDR3 is CSARDAGYEQYF. The CDR3 DNA reads TGCAGTGCTAGAGATGCGGGCTACGAGCAGTACTTC. The chain couples TRBV20-1 to TRBJ2-7, with a weak D call TRBD2 (5 bases). Per germline, CDR1 DFQATT and CDR2 SNEGSKA (reference sequence). The CDR3 extends over 12 amino acids. V was clipped by 0 bases and J by 3 bases, with 6 bases between them.

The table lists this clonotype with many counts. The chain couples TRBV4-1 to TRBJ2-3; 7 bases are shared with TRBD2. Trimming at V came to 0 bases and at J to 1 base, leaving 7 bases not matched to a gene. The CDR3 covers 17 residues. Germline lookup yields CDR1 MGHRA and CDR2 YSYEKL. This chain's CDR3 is CASSQDSSGLGTDTQYF. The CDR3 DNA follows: TGCGCCAGCAGCCAAGATTCGTCAGGACTAGGCACAGATACGCAGTATTTT.

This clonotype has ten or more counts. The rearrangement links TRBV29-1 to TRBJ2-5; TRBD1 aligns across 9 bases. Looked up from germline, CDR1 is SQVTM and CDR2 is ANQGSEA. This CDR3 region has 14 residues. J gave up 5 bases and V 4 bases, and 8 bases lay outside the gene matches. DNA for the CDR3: TGCAGCGTTGCGGGTACAGGGGGCTGGGAGACCCAGTACTTC. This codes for CSVAGTGGWETQYF.

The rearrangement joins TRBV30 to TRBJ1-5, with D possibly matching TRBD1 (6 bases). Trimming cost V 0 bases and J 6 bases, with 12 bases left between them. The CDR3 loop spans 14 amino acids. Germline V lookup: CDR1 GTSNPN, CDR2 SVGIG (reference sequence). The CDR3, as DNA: TGTGCCTGGAGTGTCACAGGGCTTGCTCAGCCCCAGCATTTT. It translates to CAWSVTGLAQPQHF.

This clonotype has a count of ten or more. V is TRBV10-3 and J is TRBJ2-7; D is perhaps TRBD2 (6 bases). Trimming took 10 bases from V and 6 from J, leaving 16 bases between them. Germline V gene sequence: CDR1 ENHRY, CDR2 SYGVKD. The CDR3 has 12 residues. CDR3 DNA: TGTGCCACCCTGTCCGAGGGAGGCGAGCAGTACTTC. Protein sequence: CATLSEGGEQYF.

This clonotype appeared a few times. CDR3: CASSGDRVHEQYF. CDR3 sequence (DNA): TGTGCCAGCAGTGGCGACAGGGTGCACGAGCAGTACTTC. V usage is TRBV6-1 and J usage is TRBJ2-7; TRBD1 agrees at 7 bases. The germline V gene has CDR1 MNHNS and CDR2 SASEGT. After removal of 4 bases from V and 5 bases from J, the junction contained 5 bases not matched to a gene. The CDR3 has 13 amino acids.

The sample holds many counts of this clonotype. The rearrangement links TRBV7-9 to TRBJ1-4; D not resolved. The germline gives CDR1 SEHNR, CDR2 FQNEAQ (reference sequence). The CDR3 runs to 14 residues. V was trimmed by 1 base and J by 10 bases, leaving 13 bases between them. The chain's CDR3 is CASSLGILGRKLFF. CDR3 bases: TGTGCCAGCAGCTTAGGGATACTCGGGAGAAAACTGTTTTTT.

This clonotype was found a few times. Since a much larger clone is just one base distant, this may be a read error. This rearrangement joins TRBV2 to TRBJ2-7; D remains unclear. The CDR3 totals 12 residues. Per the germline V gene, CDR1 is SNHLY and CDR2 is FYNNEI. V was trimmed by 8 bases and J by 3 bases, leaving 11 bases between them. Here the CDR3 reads CASGEGFYEQYF. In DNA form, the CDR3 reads TGTGCCAGCGGCGAAGGGTTCTACGAGCAGTACTTC.

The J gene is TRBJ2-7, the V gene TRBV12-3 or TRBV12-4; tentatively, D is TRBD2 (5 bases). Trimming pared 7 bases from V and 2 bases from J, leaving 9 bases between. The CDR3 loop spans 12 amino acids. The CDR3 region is CASTGSTYEQYF. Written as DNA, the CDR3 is TGTGCCAGCACTGGGAGTACCTACGAGCAGTACTTC.

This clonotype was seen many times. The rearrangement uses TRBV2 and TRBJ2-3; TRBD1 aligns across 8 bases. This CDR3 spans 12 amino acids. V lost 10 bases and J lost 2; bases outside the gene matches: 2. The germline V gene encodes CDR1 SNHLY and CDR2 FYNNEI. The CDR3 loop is CATDRVTDTQYF. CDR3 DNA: TGTGCCACGGACAGGGTCACAGATACGCAGTATTTT.

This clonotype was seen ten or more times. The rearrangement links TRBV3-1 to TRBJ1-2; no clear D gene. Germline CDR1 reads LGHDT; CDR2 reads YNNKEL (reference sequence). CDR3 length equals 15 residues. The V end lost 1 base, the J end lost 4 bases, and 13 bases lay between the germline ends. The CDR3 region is CASSQVRFSSYGYTF. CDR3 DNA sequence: TGTGCCAGCAGCCAAGTCCGGTTTTCGTCCTATGGCTACACCTTC. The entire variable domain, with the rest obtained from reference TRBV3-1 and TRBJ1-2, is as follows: DTAVSQTPKYLVTQMGNDKSIKCEQNLGHDTMYWYKQDSKKFLKIMFSYNNKELIINETVPNRFSPKSPDKAHLNLHINSLELGDSAVYFCASSQVRFSSYGYTFGSGTRLTVV.

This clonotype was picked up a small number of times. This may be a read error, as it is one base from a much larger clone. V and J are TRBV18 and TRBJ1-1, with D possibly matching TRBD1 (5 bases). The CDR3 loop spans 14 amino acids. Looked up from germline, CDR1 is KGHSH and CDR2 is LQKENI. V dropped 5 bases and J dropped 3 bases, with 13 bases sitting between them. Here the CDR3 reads CASSALGGDTEAFF. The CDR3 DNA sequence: TGTGCCAGCTCAGCGTTGGGGGGAGACACTGAAGCTTTCTTT.

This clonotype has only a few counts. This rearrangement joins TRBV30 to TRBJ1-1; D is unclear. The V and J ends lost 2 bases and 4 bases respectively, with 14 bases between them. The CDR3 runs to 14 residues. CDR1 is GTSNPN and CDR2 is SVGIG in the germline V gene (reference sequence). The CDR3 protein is CAWSQAGVSTEAFF. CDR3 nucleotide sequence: TGTGCCTGGAGTCAGGCAGGCGTGAGCACTGAAGCTTTCTTT.

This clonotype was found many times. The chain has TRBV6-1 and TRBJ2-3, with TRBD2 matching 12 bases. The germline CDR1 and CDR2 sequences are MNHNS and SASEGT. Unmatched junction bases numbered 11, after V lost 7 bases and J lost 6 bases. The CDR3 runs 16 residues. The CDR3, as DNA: TGTGCCAGCAACCCTAGCGGGAGGGCCGGCAGGGATACGCAGTATTTT. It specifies CASNPSGRAGRDTQYF.

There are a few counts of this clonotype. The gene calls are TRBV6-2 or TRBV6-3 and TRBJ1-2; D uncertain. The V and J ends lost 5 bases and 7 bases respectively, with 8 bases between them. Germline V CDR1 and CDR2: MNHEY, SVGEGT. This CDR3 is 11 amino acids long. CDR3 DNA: TGTGCCAGCAGTCAAAGTCGTGGCTACACCTTC. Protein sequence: CASSQSRGYTF.

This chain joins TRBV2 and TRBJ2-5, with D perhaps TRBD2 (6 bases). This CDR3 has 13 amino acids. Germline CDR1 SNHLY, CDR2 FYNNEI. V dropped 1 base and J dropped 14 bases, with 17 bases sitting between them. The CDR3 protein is CASSEVSETRGYF. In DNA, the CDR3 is TGTGCCAGCAGTGAAGTGTCAGAGACTAGGGGATACTTC.

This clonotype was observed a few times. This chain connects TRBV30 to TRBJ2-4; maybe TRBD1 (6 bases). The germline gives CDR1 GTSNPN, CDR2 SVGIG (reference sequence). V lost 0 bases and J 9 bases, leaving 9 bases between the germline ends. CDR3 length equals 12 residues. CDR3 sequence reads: CAWSVSRGIQYF. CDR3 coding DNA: TGTGCCTGGAGTGTAAGCAGGGGCATTCAGTACTTC. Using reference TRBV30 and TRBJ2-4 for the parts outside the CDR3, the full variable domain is SQTIHQWPATLVQPVGSPLSLECTVEGTSNPNLYWYRQAAGRGLQLLFYSVGIGQISSEVPQNLSASRPQDRQFILSSKKLLLSDSGFYLCAWSVSRGIQYFGAGTRLSVL.

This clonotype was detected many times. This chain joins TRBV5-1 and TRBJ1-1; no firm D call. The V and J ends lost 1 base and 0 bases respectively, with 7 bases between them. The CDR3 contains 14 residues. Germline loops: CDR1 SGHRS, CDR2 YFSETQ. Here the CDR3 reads CASSLLPLNTEAFF. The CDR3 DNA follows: TGCGCCAGCAGCTTGCTCCCCCTGAACACTGAAGCTTTCTTT.

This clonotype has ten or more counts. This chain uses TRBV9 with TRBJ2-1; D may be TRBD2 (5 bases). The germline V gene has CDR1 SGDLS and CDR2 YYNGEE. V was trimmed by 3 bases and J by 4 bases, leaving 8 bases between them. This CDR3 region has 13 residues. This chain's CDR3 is CASSALAYNEQFF. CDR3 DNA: TGTGCCAGCAGCGCTCTAGCTTACAATGAGCAGTTCTTC.

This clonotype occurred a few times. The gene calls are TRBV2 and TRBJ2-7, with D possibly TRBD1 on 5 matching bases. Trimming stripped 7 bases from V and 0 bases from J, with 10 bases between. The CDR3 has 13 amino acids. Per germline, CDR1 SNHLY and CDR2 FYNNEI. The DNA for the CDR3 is TGTGCCAGCACCCCCAGGGTCTCCTACGAGCAGTACTTC. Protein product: CASTPRVSYEQYF.

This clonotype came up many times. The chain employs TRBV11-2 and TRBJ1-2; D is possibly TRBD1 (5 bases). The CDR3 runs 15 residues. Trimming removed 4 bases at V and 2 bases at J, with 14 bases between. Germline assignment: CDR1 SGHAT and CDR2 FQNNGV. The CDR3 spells CASSSSGTVNYGYTF. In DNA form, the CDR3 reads TGTGCCAGCAGCTCCTCCGGGACGGTGAACTATGGCTACACCTTC. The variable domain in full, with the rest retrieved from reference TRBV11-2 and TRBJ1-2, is EAGVAQSPRYKIIEKRQSVAFWCNPISGHATLYWYQQILGQGPKLLIQFQNNGVVDDSQLPKDRFSAERLKGVDSTLKIQPAKLEDSAVYLCASSSSGTVNYGYTFGSGTRLTVV.